The 10 T cell receptor beta chains given below trace back to one sample, sequenced in a study of cytomegalovirus exposure and HLA in healthy donors (TCRdb year 2017). The receptor library was made with the immunoSEQ multiplex PCR assay. The multiplex PCR relied on a mix of 60 forward primers for TCR Vbeta segments and 13 reverse primers for TCR Jbeta segments. TCRdb carries this immuneACCESS record with in-frame sequences only. Its versions omit some clonotypes, under half of them owing to an unresolved V gene in the studies checked, with the rest unexplained. The sample table lists approximately 190,000 clones, over 65% of them with a count of one. The ten largest make up about 2.6% of the sample. Sequencing was carried out using PBMCs. These receptor sequences come from a woman between 50 and 59 years old in good health and CMV-seropositive.

CDR3 protein: CASSQATGANTGELFF. The CDR3 DNA sequence: TGCGCCAGCAGCCAAGCGACAGGGGCGAACACCGGGGAGCTGTTTTTT. The chain couples TRBV4-3 to TRBJ2-2, with TRBD1 identical over 8 bases. The CDR3 consists of 16 residues. V was clipped by 1 base and J by 0 bases; unmatched bases: 1. CDR1 and CDR2 from the germline V gene are LGHNA and YSLEER.

The J gene is TRBJ1-3, the V gene TRBV7-9, with 9 bases identical to TRBD1. The CDR3 spans 16 residues. V was pared by 4 bases and J by 6 bases, with 10 bases of the junction left unmatched. Germline CDR1 and CDR2: SEHNR and FQNEAQ (reference sequence). DNA of the CDR3: TGTGCCAGCAGCTCCGGGACAGGGATTGCAGAAAACACCATATATTTT. This codes for CASSSGTGIAENTIYF.

A few counts support this clone. The chain links TRBV9 to TRBJ1-2; D gene uncertain. Trimming cost V 0 bases and J 2 bases, with 8 bases left between them. Germline V CDR1 and CDR2: SGDLS, YYNGEE. The CDR3 is 14 residues long. CDR3 in amino acids: CASSVEEANYGYTF. CDR3 coding DNA: TGTGCCAGCAGCGTAGAGGAAGCGAACTATGGCTACACCTTC.

CDR3 sequence reads: CASSSDRGQGYTF. CDR3 DNA: TGTGCCAGCAGCTCGGACAGGGGGCAAGGCTACACCTTC. This chain links TRBV7-9 with TRBJ1-2; 11 nucleotides line up with TRBD1. Germline lookup yields CDR1 SEHNR and CDR2 FQNEAQ (reference sequence). The trim removed 4 bases at V and 8 bases at J, leaving 3 bases unmatched. This CDR3 region has 13 residues. Using reference TRBV7-9 and TRBJ1-2 for the parts outside the CDR3, the full variable domain is DTGVSQNPRHKITKRGQNVTFRCDPISEHNRLYWYRQTLGQGPEFLTYFQNEAQLEKSRLLSDRFSAERPKGSFSTLEIQRTEQGDSAMYLCASSSDRGQGYTFGSGTRLTVV.

The chain has TRBV18 and TRBJ1-6, with TRBD1 matching 7 bases. With 3 bases clipped from V and 4 bases from J, the junction kept 9 bases outside the gene matches. The CDR3 loop spans 17 amino acids. Germline lookup yields CDR1 KGHSH and CDR2 LQKENI. The CDR3 coding sequence is TGTGCCAGCTCACCTATTTCGGGACAGAATTATAATTCACCCCTCCACTTT. This sequence encodes CASSPISGQNYNSPLHF. Full variable domain (rest looked up from reference TRBV18 and TRBJ1-6): NAGVMQNPRHLVRRRGQEARLRCSPMKGHSHVYWYRQLPEEGLKFMVYLQKENIIDESGMPKERFSAEFPKEGPSILRIQQVVRGDSAAYFCASSPISGQNYNSPLHFGNGTRLTVT.

This chain links TRBV2 with TRBJ2-5; 8 bases are a match to TRBD2. The CDR3 runs 16 residues. Germline CDR1 reads SNHLY; CDR2 reads FYNNEI. Losses at the gene ends were 1 base for V and 5 bases for J; bases not matched to a gene: 9. CDR3 loop: CASSEGETGGRETQYF. For the CDR3, the DNA is TGTGCCAGCAGTGAAGGCGAGACGGGGGGGCGGGAGACCCAGTACTTC.

The CDR3 sequence: CASGSGIVTVNEQFF. For the CDR3, the DNA is TGTGCCAGCGGCTCGGGGATAGTAACGGTAAATGAGCAGTTCTTC. The rearrangement links TRBV6-5 to TRBJ2-1, with a tentative D call TRBD2 (5 bases). V was clipped by 8 bases and J by 7 bases, with 21 bases between them. Looked up from germline, CDR1 is MNHEY and CDR2 is SVGAGI. This CDR3 spans 15 amino acids.

The rearrangement links TRBV29-1 to TRBJ2-5; 12 positions agree with TRBD1. The germline V gene has CDR1 SQVTM and CDR2 ANQGSEA. The CDR3 runs 16 residues. V lost 7 bases to trimming and J lost 5 bases; unmatched junction nucleotides: 14. The DNA for the CDR3 is TGCAGCGCAATCCGGGACAGGGGGCTTCTACAGGAGACCCAGTACTTC. This encodes CSAIRDRGLLQETQYF.

This clone was seen only a few times. V usage is TRBV19 and J usage is TRBJ2-7; D possibly corresponds to TRBD1 (6 bases). The V and J ends lost 8 bases and 7 bases respectively, with 15 bases between them. From germline, CDR1 is LNHDA and CDR2 SQIVND (reference sequence). The CDR3 is made up of 12 amino acids. This chain's CDR3 is CASQDPGVEQYF. In nucleotides, the CDR3 is TGTGCCAGTCAGGACCCAGGGGTAGAGCAGTACTTC.

This clone was counted a single time. This sequence joins TRBV7-2 and TRBJ2-3, with 9 bases identical to TRBD1. Per the germline V gene, CDR1 is SGHTA and CDR2 is FQGNSA. V was clipped by 1 base and J by 2 bases; unmatched bases: 1. CDR3 length equals 15 residues. The CDR3 sequence is CASSLGDRDTDTQYF. The DNA for the CDR3 is TGTGCCAGCAGCTTAGGGGACAGGGACACAGATACGCAGTATTTT.